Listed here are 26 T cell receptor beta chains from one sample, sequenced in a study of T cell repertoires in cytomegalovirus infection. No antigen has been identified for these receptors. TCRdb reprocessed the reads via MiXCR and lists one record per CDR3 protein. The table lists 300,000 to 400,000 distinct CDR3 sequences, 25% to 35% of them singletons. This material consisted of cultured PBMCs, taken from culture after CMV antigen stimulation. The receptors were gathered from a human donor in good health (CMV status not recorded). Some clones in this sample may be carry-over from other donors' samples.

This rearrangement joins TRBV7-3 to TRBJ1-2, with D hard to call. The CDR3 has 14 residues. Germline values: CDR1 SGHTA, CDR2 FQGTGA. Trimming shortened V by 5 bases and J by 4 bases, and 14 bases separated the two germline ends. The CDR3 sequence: CASSRPAEAYGYTF. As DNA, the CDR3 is TGTGCCAGCAGCCGCCCGGCGGAGGCCTATGGCTACACCTTC.

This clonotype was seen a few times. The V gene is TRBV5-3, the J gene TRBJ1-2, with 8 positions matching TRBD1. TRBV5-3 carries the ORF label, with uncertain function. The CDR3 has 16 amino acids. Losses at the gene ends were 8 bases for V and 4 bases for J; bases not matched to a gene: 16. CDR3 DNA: TGTGCCAGCAGCAGTCCCGGACAGGGTTGGTTCTATGGCTACACCTTC. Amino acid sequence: CASSSPGQGWFYGYTF.

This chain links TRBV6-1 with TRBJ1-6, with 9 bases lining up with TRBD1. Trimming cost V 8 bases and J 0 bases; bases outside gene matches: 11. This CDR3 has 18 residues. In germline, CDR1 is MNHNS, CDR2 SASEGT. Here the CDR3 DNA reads TGTGCCAGCGGCCCCGGACAGGGGTTTACCTCCTATAATTCACCCCTCCACTTT. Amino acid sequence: CASGPGQGFTSYNSPLHF.

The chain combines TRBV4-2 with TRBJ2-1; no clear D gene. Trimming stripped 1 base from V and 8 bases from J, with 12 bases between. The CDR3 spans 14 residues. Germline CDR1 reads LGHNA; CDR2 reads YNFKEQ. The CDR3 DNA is TGTGCCAGCAGCCAAGGGGCTAGAGACGATGAGCAGTTCTTC. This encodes CASSQGARDDEQFF.

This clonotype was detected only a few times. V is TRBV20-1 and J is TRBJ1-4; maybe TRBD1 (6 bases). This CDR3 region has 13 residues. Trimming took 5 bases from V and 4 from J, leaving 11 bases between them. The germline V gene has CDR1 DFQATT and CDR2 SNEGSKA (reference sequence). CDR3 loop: CSAWDTLNEKLFF. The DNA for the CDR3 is TGCAGTGCTTGGGACACTCTTAATGAAAAACTGTTTTTT.

The CDR3 here is CASSLGLAGVYEQFF. CDR3 coding DNA: TGTGCCAGCAGTTTAGGACTAGCGGGAGTCTATGAGCAGTTCTTC. This sequence joins TRBV27 and TRBJ2-1, with TRBD2 matching 13 bases. V shed 2 bases and J 8 bases; nucleotides not matched to a gene: 3. Germline V gene sequence: CDR1 MNHEY, CDR2 SMNVEV (reference sequence). CDR3 length equals 15 residues.

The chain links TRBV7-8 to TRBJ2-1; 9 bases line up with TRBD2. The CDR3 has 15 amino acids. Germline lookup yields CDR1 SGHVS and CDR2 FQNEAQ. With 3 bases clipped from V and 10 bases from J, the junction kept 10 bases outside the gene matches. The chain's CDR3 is CASSFPGLASREQFF. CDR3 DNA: TGTGCCAGCAGCTTTCCGGGACTAGCTTCCAGAGAGCAGTTCTTC.

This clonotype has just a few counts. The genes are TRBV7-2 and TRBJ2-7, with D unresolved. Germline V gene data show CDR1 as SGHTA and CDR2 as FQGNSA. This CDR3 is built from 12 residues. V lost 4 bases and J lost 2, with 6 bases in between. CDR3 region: CASSYVPYEQYF. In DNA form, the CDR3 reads TGTGCCAGCAGCTACGTACCCTACGAGCAGTACTTC.

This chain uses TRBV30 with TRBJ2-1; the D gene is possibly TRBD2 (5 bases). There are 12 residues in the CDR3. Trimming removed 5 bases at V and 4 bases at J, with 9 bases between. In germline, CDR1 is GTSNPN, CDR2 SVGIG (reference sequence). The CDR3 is CAWRTGYNEQFF. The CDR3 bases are TGTGCCTGGCGGACTGGGTACAATGAGCAGTTCTTC.

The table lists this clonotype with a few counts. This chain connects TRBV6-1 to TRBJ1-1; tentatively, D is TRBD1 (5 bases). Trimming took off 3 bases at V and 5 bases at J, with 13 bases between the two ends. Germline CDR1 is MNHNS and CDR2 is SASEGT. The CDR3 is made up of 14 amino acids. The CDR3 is CASSETWGETEAFF. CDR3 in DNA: TGTGCCAGCAGTGAGACGTGGGGGGAGACTGAAGCTTTCTTT.

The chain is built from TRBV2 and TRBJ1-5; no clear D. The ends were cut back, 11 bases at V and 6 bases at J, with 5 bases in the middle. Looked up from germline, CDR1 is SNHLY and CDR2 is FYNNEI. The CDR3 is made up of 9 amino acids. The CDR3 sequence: CAVGQPQHF. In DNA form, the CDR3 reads TGTGCCGTGGGTCAGCCCCAGCATTTT.

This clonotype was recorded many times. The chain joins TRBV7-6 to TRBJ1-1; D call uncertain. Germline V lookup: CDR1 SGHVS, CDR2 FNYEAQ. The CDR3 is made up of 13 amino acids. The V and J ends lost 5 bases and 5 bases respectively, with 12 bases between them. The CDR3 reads CASSETSGTEAFF. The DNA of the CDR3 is TGTGCCAGCAGCGAGACCTCGGGGACTGAAGCTTTCTTT.

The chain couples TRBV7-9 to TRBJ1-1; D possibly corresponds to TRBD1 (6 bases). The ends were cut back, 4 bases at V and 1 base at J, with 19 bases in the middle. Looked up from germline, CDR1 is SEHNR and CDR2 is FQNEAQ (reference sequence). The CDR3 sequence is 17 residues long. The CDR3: CASSSRKQGPSNTEAFF. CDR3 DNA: TGTGCCAGCAGCTCAAGGAAACAGGGTCCTTCGAACACTGAAGCTTTCTTT.

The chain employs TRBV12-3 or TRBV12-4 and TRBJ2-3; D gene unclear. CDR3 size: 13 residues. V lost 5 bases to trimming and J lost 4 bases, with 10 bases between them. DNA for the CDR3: TGTGCCAGCAGTCTCTGGGATTCAGATACGCAGTATTTT. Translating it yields CASSLWDSDTQYF.

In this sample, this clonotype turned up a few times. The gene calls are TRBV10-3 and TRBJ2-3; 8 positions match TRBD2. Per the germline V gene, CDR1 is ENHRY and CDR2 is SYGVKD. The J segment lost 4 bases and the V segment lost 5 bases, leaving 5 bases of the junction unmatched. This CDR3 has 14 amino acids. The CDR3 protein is CAISSGRVADTQYF. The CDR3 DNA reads TGTGCCATCAGTAGCGGGAGAGTTGCAGATACGCAGTATTTT.

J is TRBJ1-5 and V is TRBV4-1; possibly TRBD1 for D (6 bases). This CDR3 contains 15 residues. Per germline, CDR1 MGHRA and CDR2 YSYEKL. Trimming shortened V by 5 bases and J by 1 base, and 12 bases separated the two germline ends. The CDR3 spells CASSEVRGSNQPQHF. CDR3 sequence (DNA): TGCGCCAGCAGCGAAGTCAGGGGAAGCAATCAGCCCCAGCATTTT.

The CDR3 region is CASSLTAPDRGFYGYTF. Written as DNA, the CDR3 is TGTGCCAGCAGTTTAACGGCGCCCGACAGGGGATTCTATGGCTACACCTTC. The gene calls are TRBV27 and TRBJ1-2; the match to TRBD1 covers 8 bases. The CDR3 has 17 residues. Trimming at V came to 2 bases and at J to 4 bases, leaving 12 bases not matched to a gene. CDR1 is MNHEY and CDR2 is SMNVEV in the germline V gene (reference sequence).

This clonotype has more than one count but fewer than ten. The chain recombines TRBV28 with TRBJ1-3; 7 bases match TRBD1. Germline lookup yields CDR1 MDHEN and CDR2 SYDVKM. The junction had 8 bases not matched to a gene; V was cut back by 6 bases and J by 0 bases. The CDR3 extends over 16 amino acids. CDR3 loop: CASSDSAGGSGNTIYF. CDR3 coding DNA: TGTGCCAGCAGCGACAGCGCAGGGGGCTCTGGAAACACCATATATTTT.

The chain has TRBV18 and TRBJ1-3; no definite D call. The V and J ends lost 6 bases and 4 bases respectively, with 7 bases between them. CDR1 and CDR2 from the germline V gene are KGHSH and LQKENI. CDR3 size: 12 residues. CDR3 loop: CASSHPGNTIYF. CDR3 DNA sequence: TGTGCCAGCTCTCATCCCGGAAACACCATATATTTT.

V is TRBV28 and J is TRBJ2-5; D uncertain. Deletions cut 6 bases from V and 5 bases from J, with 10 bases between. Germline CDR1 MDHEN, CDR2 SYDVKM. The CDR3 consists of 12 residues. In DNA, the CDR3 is TGTGCCAGCAGGGTAGCTGGGGAGACCCAGTACTTC. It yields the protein CASRVAGETQYF.

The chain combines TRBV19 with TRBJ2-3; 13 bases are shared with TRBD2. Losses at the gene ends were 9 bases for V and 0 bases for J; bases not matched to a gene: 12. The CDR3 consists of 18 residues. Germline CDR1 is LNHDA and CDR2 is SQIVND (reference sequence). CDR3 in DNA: TGTGCCAGGCTGGGGGGGACTAGCGGGGCCGCTAGCACAGATACGCAGTATTTT. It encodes CARLGGTSGAASTDTQYF.

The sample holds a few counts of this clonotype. The CDR3 loop reads CASSRTPEAFF. The CDR3 DNA follows: TGTGCCAGCAGCCGTACCCCTGAAGCTTTCTTT. The chain uses TRBV7-2 and TRBJ1-1; D call uncertain. Trimming shortened V by 5 bases and J by 6 bases, and 7 bases separated the two germline ends. This CDR3 region has 11 residues. Germline CDR1 reads SGHTA; CDR2 reads FQGNSA.

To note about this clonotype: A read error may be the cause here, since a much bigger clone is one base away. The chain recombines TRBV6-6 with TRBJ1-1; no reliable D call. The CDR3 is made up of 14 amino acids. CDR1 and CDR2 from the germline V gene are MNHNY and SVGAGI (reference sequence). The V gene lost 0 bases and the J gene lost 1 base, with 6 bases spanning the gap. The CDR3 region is CASSYSYRNTEAFF. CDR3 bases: TGTGCCAGCAGTTACTCGTACAGGAACACTGAAGCTTTCTTT.

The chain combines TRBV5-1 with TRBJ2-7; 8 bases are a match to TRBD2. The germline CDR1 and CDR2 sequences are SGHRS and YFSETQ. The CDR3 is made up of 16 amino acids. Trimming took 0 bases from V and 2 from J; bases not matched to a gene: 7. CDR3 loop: CASSLGVAGRTYEQYF. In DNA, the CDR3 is TGCGCCAGCAGCTTGGGGGTAGCGGGGAGGACCTACGAGCAGTACTTC.

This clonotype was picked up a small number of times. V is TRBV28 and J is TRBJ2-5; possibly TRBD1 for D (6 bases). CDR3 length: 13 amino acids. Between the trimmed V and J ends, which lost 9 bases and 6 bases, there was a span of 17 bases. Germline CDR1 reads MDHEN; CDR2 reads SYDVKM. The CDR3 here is CASTNRVVQTQYF. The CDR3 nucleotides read TGTGCCAGTACCAACAGGGTTGTTCAGACCCAGTACTTC.

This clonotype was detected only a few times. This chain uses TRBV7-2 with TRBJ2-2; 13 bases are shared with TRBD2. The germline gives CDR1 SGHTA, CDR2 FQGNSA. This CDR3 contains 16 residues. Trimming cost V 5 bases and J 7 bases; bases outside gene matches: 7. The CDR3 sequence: CASSTGLAGAGGELFF. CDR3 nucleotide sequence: TGTGCCAGCAGCACAGGACTAGCGGGAGCGGGCGGGGAGCTGTTTTTT.